This is a list of T cell receptor beta chains from one sample in a study of graft-versus-host responses after intestinal transplantation. These TCRs are of unknown antigen specificity. Using immunoSEQ multiplex PCR, the repertoire was profiled, and TCRdb retains in-frame clones only, with some absent. The sample consists of about 70,000 clones, roughly 94% of them appearing once. Sequencing used unstimulated CD8+ T cells sorted from spleen or lymph node cells, obtained before intestinal transplant. These TCRs come from a human donor who received an intestinal transplant. The CDR3 runs from the conserved cysteine through the conserved F or W. The D gene is left open where the match is weak. The size field is filled for only some rows; it gives once, few, many or a size class.

J: TRBJ2-7; size: few; D: .; V: TRBV7-9; DNA: TGTGCCAGCAGCTCAACAGGACGTACGATAACCTACGAGCAGTACTTC; CDR3: CASSSTGRTITYEQYF
J: TRBJ2-2; size: .; D: .; V: TRBV5-1; DNA: TGCGCCAGCAGCTTGGCCTCTTGGAGACTACGCCCCGGGGAGCTGTTTTTT; CDR3: CASSLASWRLRPGELFF
J: TRBJ2-1; size: .; D: .; V: TRBV2; DNA: TGTGCCAGCAGTGTCGGAGGGAACCTCTACAATGAGCAGTTCTTC; CDR3: CASSVGGNLYNEQFF
J: TRBJ2-7; size: once; D: TRBD2; V: TRBV2; DNA: TGTGCCAGCAGGGGGGACCCGGGACTAGAAGTGCAGGGGTCCTACGAGCAGTACTTC; CDR3: CASRGDPGLEVQGSYEQYF
J: TRBJ2-7; size: .; D: .; V: TRBV20-1; DNA: TGCAGTGCACCGGGACTGTTCGAGCAGTACTTC; CDR3: CSAPGLFEQYF
J: TRBJ2-1; size: .; D: TRBD2; V: TRBV7-8; DNA: TGTGCCAGCAGCTTAGAGGGAGGGGCCAATGAGCAGTTCTTC; CDR3: CASSLEGGANEQFF
J: TRBJ1-1; size: .; D: .; V: TRBV27; DNA: TGTGCCAGCAGTTTATTAGGGGTGAACACTGAAGCTTTCTTT; CDR3: CASSLLGVNTEAFF
J: TRBJ2-3; size: .; D: TRBD2; V: TRBV19; DNA: TGTGCCAGTAGTGTCACTAGCGGGAGGTCGGATACGCAGTATTTT; CDR3: CASSVTSGRSDTQYF
J: TRBJ2-3; size: .; D: .; V: TRBV4-1; DNA: TGCGCCAGCAGCCGTCCTATCGGAGCTGGGACAGATACGCAGTATTTT; CDR3: CASSRPIGAGTDTQYF
J: TRBJ2-5; size: .; D: .; V: TRBV6-5; DNA: TGTGCCAGCCGGGACTTCCAAGAGACCCAGTACTTC; CDR3: CASRDFQETQYF
J: TRBJ1-1; size: .; D: TRBD1; V: TRBV7-9; DNA: TGTGCCAGCAGCCGAGGGACAGGCGGGACTGAAGCTTTCTTT; CDR3: CASSRGTGGTEAFF
J: TRBJ2-1; size: once; D: TRBD2; V: TRBV5-6; DNA: TGTGCCAGCAGCTCCCTCGGGACTAGCGGGAGGAATGAGCAGTTCTTC; CDR3: CASSSLGTSGRNEQFF
J: TRBJ2-2; size: .; D: .; V: TRBV10-2; DNA: TGCGCCAGCAGTGATACAGGGCGCTACACCGGGGAGCTGTTTTTT; CDR3: CASSDTGRYTGELFF
J: TRBJ2-2; size: .; D: TRBD1; V: TRBV28; DNA: TGTGCCAGCAGTTCCCTGGGACAGGGGATGTCCGGGGAGCTGTTTTTT; CDR3: CASSSLGQGMSGELFF
J: TRBJ1-5; size: .; D: TRBD1; V: TRBV7-6; DNA: TGTGCCAGCAGTCAAGGGACAGGGAACAATCAGCCCCAGCATTTT; CDR3: CASSQGTGNNQPQHF
J: TRBJ2-7; size: few; D: .; V: TRBV19; DNA: TGTGCCAGTAGTATAGGCGGAGGGTACTACGAGCAGTACTTC; CDR3: CASSIGGGYYEQYF
J: TRBJ2-1; size: .; D: .; V: TRBV27; DNA: TGTGCCAGCAGTTTGCAGGGAGCGGGCAATGAGCAGTTCTTC; CDR3: CASSLQGAGNEQFF
J: TRBJ2-7; size: .; D: TRBD2; V: TRBV4-1; DNA: TGCGCCAGCAGCCAAGAGGGCGATCCGGGACTAGCGGGAGGGCCTGTCTACGAGCAGTACTTC; CDR3: CASSQEGDPGLAGGPVYEQYF